This T cell receptor (beta chain) emerged from a study of shared clonotypes between healthy human individuals. Broader study findings: Sorted-subset sequencing, rarefaction showed, was incomplete despite large depth.

The CDR3 has 16 residues. The germline gives CDR1 MNHEY, CDR2 SMNVEV (reference sequence). Unmatched junction bases numbered 17, after V lost 3 bases and J lost 11 bases. Concerning this clone: Its target is not known.

The repertoire was sequenced with immunoSEQ multiplex PCR; TCRdb's copy has only in-frame clones and lacks some. The sample holds roughly 520,000 clones, approximately 95% seen once. The receptor was isolated from a woman aged 25 to 39 in good health. Material for sequencing was naive CD4+ T cells sorted from blood. Documented subset: CD45RA+ positively selected. The chain recombines TRBV27 with TRBJ2-3; the match to TRBD2 covers 7 bases. This chain's CDR3 is CASSFSRFLSGTMQYF. The CDR3 region has the DNA TGTGCCAGCAGTTTTTCTCGTTTTCTATCCGGGACTATGCAGTATTTT.